The T cell receptor beta chain under discussion was sequenced for a study of blood T cell repertoires in COVID-19. Participants reported their clinical history, and cohort assignment relied on those reports. The J segment lost 2 bases and the V segment lost 4 bases, leaving 8 bases of the junction unmatched. The CDR3 has 15 amino acids. Germline V gene data show CDR1 as LGHDT and CDR2 as YNNKEL (reference sequence). Authors' processing steps: How many nucleated cells were present was estimated from reference gene primer amplification. Here immunoSEQ multiplex PCR was the method, and the copy in TCRdb shows in-frame clones only, minus some. V, J and clone size reflect that table, while D and trimming were determined from the DNA. The table has more than 150,000 clones, more than 75% seen once; the top ten hold around an eighth.

The receptor's source is a man aged 60 to 75 who had been exposed to COVID-19. V gene TRBV3-1 (or the pseudogene TRBV3-2) combines with J gene TRBJ2-7; 7 positions agree with TRBD2. The sequencing input was PBMCs or T cells enriched from blood (not recorded which). The CDR3 DNA follows: TGTGCCAGCAGCCCCCAACGTGGGACTACCTACGAGCAGTACTTC. It translates to CASSPQRGTTYEQYF.